The present T cell receptor beta chain was sequenced within a study of T cells in Graves' hyperthyroidism and ophthalmopathy. This clonotype showed up many times. Trimming took 1 base from V and 5 from J; bases not matched to a gene: 4. Germline V lookup: CDR1 SGHTA, CDR2 FQGNSA. CDR3 length: 14 residues. Researchers took RNA transcripts and amplified the TCR beta CDR3 regions from them. A set of HTBI primers served as the primers for a first-round RT-PCR of the TCR CDR3. TCRdb processed the multiplex PCR reads anew with MiXCR; each CDR3 protein has one entry. The sample records around 540,000 distinct CDR3 sequences, roughly 15% being singletons.

The receptor's source is a woman in her thirties with Graves' ophthalmopathy. The chain is built from TRBV7-2 and TRBJ2-5, with 7 bases aligning to TRBD1. Sample: blood. In DNA form, the CDR3 reads TGTGCCAGCAGCTTAGAATTCAGGGGGGAGACCCAGTACTTC. Its translation: CASSLEFRGETQYF.